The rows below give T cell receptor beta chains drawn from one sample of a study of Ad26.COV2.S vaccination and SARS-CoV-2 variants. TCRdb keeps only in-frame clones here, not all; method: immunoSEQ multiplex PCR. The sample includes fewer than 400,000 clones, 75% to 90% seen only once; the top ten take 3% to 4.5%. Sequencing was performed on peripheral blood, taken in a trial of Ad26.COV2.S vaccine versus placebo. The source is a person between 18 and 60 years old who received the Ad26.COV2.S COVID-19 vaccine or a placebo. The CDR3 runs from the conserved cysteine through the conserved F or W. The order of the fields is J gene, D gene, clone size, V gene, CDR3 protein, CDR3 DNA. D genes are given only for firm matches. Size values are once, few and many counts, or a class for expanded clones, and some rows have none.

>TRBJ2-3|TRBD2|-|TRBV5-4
CAGGVAGGRNTQYF
TGTGCCGGGGGCGTAGCGGGGGGGCGGAATACGCAGTATTTT
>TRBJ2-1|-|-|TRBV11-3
CASSLGAPVGEQFF
TGTGCCAGCAGCTTGGGGGCCCCAGTTGGTGAGCAGTTCTTC
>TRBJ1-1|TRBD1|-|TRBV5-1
CASSSWTGGNTEAFF
TGCGCCAGCAGCTCTTGGACAGGAGGGAACACTGAAGCTTTCTTT
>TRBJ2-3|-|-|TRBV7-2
CASSLYFRDTQYF
TGTGCCAGCAGCTTGTACTTCCGAGATACGCAGTATTTT
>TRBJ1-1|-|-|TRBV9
CASSPSGVMNTEAFF
TGTGCCAGCAGCCCTAGTGGGGTGATGAACACTGAAGCTTTCTTT
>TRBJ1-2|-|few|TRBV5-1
CASSLAQGTKTYGYTF
TGCGCCAGCAGCTTGGCCCAAGGCACAAAGACCTATGGCTACACCTTC
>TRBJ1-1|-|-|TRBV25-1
CASSPGWGESTEAFF
TGTGCCAGCAGTCCGGGTTGGGGGGAGAGTACTGAAGCTTTCTTT
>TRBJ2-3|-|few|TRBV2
CASYGTDTQYF
TGTGCCAGCTATGGGACAGATACGCAGTATTTT
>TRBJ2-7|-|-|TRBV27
CASSLFGGYEQYF
TGTGCCAGCAGTTTATTCGGTGGATACGAGCAGTACTTC
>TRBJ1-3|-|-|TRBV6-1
CASSERGNTIYF
TGTGCCAGCAGTGAGCGCGGAAACACCATATATTTT
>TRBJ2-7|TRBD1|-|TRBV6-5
CASSYRDRGIYEQYF
TGTGCCAGCAGTTACCGGGACAGGGGTATCTACGAGCAGTACTTC
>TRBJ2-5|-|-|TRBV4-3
CASSQDLRRGGSETQYF
TGCGCCAGCAGCCAAGATCTTCGGAGGGGGGGTTCTGAGACCCAGTACTTC
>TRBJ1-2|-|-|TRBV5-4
CASSTPVLYGYTF
TGTGCCAGCAGCACCCCGGTTTTATATGGCTACACCTTC
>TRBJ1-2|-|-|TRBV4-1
CASSQGDGRLNHGYTF
TGCGCCAGCAGCCAAGGGGATGGGCGGTTAAACCATGGCTACACCTTC
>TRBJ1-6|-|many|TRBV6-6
CAVTGWHSPLHF
TGTGCCGTCACCGGATGGCATTCACCCCTCCACTTT
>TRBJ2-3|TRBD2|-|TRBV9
CASSAGLDTDTQYF
TGTGCCAGCAGCGCCGGACTAGACACAGATACGCAGTATTTT
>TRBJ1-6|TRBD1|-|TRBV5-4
CASSLDGQVQSPLHF
TGTGCCAGCAGCTTGGACGGACAGGTGCAATCACCCCTCCACTTT
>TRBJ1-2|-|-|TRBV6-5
CASSYSRGTWDYGYTF
TGTGCCAGCAGTTACTCGAGGGGGACATGGGACTATGGCTACACCTTC
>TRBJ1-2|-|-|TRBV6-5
CASSERLSTAGYTF
TGTGCCAGCTCCGAGAGGCTCTCCACGGCTGGTTACACCTTC
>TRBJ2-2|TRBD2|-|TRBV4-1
CASSQFEVAGGPDTGELFF
TGCGCCAGCAGCCAATTTGAAGTAGCGGGGGGGCCTGACACCGGGGAGCTGTTTTTT
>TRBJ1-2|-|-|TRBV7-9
CASSLGQAINYGYTF
TGTGCCAGCAGCTTAGGACAGGCGATTAACTATGGCTACACCTTC
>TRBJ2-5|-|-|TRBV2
CASSDPLGPPETQYF
TGTGCCAGCAGTGACCCCTTAGGGCCTCCGGAGACCCAGTACTTC
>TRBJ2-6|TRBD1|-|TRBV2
CARDRDRVRSGANVLTF
TGTGCCAGAGATAGGGACAGGGTCCGCTCTGGGGCCAACGTCCTGACTTTC